The T cell receptor beta chain under discussion was sequenced for a study of blood T cell repertoires in COVID-19 (TCRdb year 2020). About the study as a whole: The collaborator samples originated in the United States, Italy and Spain and spanned the acute and convalescent phases of COVID-19. The material from the prospective study consisted of cDNA or gDNA derived from T cells, B-cell-depleted T cells, or PBMCs. The dataset comprised deeply sampled blood TCRbeta repertoires from subjects exposed to, actively infected with, or recovered from COVID-19. The repertoires were released in a freely available public database meant as a resource for research on the immune response to SARS-CoV-2. Samples came from the ongoing ImmuneRACE study (first 160 participants) plus 1,254 subjects from 6 global collaborators. Sample metadata almost always included a de-identified subject ID, COVID-19 status, age in years and sex. Where available, HLA class I and class II types were obtained from metadata supplied by the sample provider rather than from assay-based typing. Paper-wide results and their limitations: The amount of clinical and demographic metadata varied by source and participant and was provided uncurated.

With regard to this clone: What this receptor recognizes is not known. It has no much larger one-base neighbor in the sample; base qualities were not kept.

The immunoSEQ Assay, a bias-controlled multiplex PCR, was used to amplify TCRbeta CDR3 regions from genomic DNA. The paper's data handling went like this. The number of nucleated cells in each sample was estimated from the amplification of reference gene primers within the assay. Sequence reads were collapsed and filtered to measure the absolute abundance of every unique TCRbeta CDR3 rearrangement. For each sample, productive Simpson clonality was calculated as the square root of Simpson's diversity index over productive rearrangements. Imported from immuneACCESS, the table was reduced by TCRdb to in-frame sequences with V and J called. These copies leave out some clones; in studies compared against another copy, an unresolved V gene accounts for under half, and the cause of the remainder is not known. The V and J calls and clone size were taken over from that table, and D and trimming were inferred from the DNA. Counted in this sample were about 250,000 clones; 88% of them appeared once. The ten largest clones take up approximately 1.4% of the sample.

Taken from cysteine to phenylalanine, the CDR3 has 12 residues. The CDR3 DNA has 36 bases and is translated from base 1. CDR1 SGHAT and CDR2 FQNNGV are derived from the germline V gene. Trimming costs V 6 bases and J 5 bases, and their ends lie 10 bases apart. Each collaborating institution followed its own protocols to collect whole blood in K2EDTA tubes. For TCRbeta analysis, collaborator samples were shipped as frozen whole blood, as isolated PBMCs, or as DNA extracted from either sample type. The receptor comes from a man of 80 years or more with acute or convalescent COVID-19. The rearranged chain carries TRBV11-2 and TRBJ2-5; the D gene is unclear. Sequencing was carried out using peripheral blood. CDR3 reads: CASSLLTETQYF. In nucleotides, the sequence is TGTGCCAGCAGTCTATTAACCGAGACCCAGTACTTC.